Each of the 12 T cell receptor beta chains below was sequenced from the same sample in a study of blood T cells in healthy people across ages. Primers used in a second PCR of roughly 7 to 11 cycles were a sample-barcoded 5' primer and a J-beta primer mix. Via MiXCR, TCRdb re-called the 5' RACE reads, giving one row per CDR3 protein. The repertoire holds 1.5 million to 2 million distinct CDR3 sequences, with about 50% as singletons. Sequencing was done on a sample of blood. The receptor source for this set is a woman in her 40s in good health.

The chain joins TRBV7-2 to TRBJ1-5; D possibly corresponds to TRBD1 (5 bases). Germline-derived CDR1 and CDR2 are SGHTA and FQGNSA. The CDR3 consists of 14 residues. V gave up 2 bases and J gave up 8 bases, with 13 bases separating them. CDR3 sequence (DNA): TGTGCCAGCAGCTTATCAGGGAGGGCTGAGCCCCAGCATTTT. Translating gives CASSLSGRAEPQHF. Based on the CDR3 plus reference TRBV7-2 and TRBJ1-5, the full variable domain is GAGVSQSPSNKVTEKGKDVELRCDPISGHTALYWYRQSLGQGLEFLIYFQGNSAPDKSGLPSDRFSAERTGGSVSTLTIQRTQQEDSAVYLCASSLSGRAEPQHFGDGTRLSIL.

This rearrangement joins TRBV7-2 to TRBJ2-7; 7 bases map to TRBD2. The CDR3 has 14 amino acids. With 1 base clipped from V and 6 bases from J, the junction kept 6 bases outside the gene matches. Germline loops: CDR1 SGHTA, CDR2 FQGNSA. The CDR3 DNA sequence: TGTGCCAGCAGCTTAGGGCGGGGGAGCGGCGAGCAGTACTTC. Translation gives CASSLGRGSGEQYF.

The sample holds a few counts of this clonotype. CDR3: CASSHLPASGGHIKRTDTQYF. The CDR3 DNA is TGCGCCAGCAGCCACCTCCCGGCTAGCGGGGGCCACATCAAACGCACAGATACGCAGTATTTT. This chain connects TRBV4-1 to TRBJ2-3; 10 nucleotides agree with TRBD2. V dropped 3 bases and J dropped 1; count of bases not matched to a gene: 19. Per the germline V gene, CDR1 is MGHRA and CDR2 is YSYEKL. The CDR3 sequence is 21 residues long.

The chain uses TRBV6-2 or TRBV6-3 and TRBJ2-3; TRBD2 is a possible D gene (6 bases). V lost 5 bases to trimming and J lost 8 bases, with 11 bases between them. The CDR3 contains 12 residues. The germline CDR1 and CDR2 sequences are MNHEY and SVGEGT. CDR3 DNA: TGTGCCAGCAGTCAAACACTAGCTACGCAGTATTTT. Its protein product is CASSQTLATQYF.

This clonotype was observed a handful of times. The chain has TRBV6-2 or TRBV6-3 and TRBJ2-6, with 8 bases lining up with TRBD1. The germline CDR1 and CDR2 sequences are MNHEY and SVGEGT. J was trimmed by 0 bases and V by 2 bases; bases with no gene match: 9. CDR3 length: 19 residues. As DNA, the CDR3 is TGTGCCAGCAGTTACCACTTCAGGGGGCCGTCCTCTGGGGCCAACGTCCTGACTTTC. This codes for CASSYHFRGPSSGANVLTF.

Comment on this clonotype: One end of the junction varies from germline; a read error may be responsible. The rearrangement uses TRBV7-2 and TRBJ2-5; 11 bases are a match to TRBD2. The CDR3 sequence is 16 residues long. Germline V gives CDR1 SGHTA, CDR2 FQGNSA. The CDR3 here is CAGSPGTSGVGETQYF. CDR3 bases: TGTGCCGGCAGCCCAGGGACTAGCGGTGTGGGGGAGACCCAGTACTTC. Full variable domain (rest looked up from reference TRBV7-2 and TRBJ2-5): GAGVSQSPSNKVTEKGKDVELRCDPISGHTALYWYRQSLGQGLEFLIYFQGNSAPDKSGLPSDRFSAERTGGSVSTLTIQRTQQEDSAVYLCAGSPGTSGVGETQYFGPGTRLLVL.

This chain's CDR3 is CSASQGDDTEAFF. The CDR3 DNA sequence: TGCAGTGCTAGCCAGGGGGATGACACTGAAGCTTTCTTT. This rearrangement joins TRBV20-1 to TRBJ1-1; 7 bases are a match to TRBD1. There are 13 residues in the CDR3. Germline trimming cut 3 bases from V and 3 bases from J; bases unmatched to any gene: 4. Germline CDR1 reads DFQATT; CDR2 reads SNEGSKA (reference sequence).

This clonotype was observed a few times. The V and J genes are TRBV10-2 and TRBJ1-2; 10 bases match TRBD1. The V gene's germline CDR1 is WSHSY and CDR2 SAAADI. The CDR3 length is 12 residues. Losses at the gene ends were 6 bases for V and 8 bases for J; bases not matched to a gene: 3. CDR3 residues: CASRGTGEGYTF. DNA for the CDR3: TGCGCCAGCAGAGGGACAGGGGAAGGCTACACCTTC.

This clonotype was recorded a few times. The chain recombines TRBV4-1 with TRBJ2-3, with 8 bases lining up with TRBD1. This CDR3 contains 14 residues. Germline V gene data show CDR1 as MGHRA and CDR2 as YSYEKL. Trimming removed 4 bases from V and 4 bases from J; junction bases left unmatched: 4. The CDR3 region is CASSPGQEADTQYF. CDR3 bases: TGCGCCAGCAGCCCGGGACAGGAGGCAGATACGCAGTATTTT.

This clonotype appeared a few times. This chain links TRBV5-5 with TRBJ2-1; D gene unclear. Germline CDR1 is SGHKS and CDR2 is YYEKEE (reference sequence). The CDR3 totals 13 residues. V lost 1 base and J lost 5, with 7 bases in between. CDR3 sequence: CASSLWVNNEQFF. CDR3 DNA: TGTGCCAGCAGCTTGTGGGTCAACAATGAGCAGTTCTTC.

V usage is TRBV6-2 or TRBV6-3 and J usage is TRBJ1-6; 8 bases are shared with TRBD1. The CDR3 has 11 residues. Trimming took 11 bases from V and 11 from J; bases not matched to a gene: 5. Germline lookup yields CDR1 MNHEY and CDR2 SVGEGT. CDR3 loop: CASSQGAPLHF. CDR3 sequence (DNA): TGTGCCTCCTCACAGGGGGCACCCCTCCACTTT.

This chain connects TRBV7-2 to TRBJ2-1; D possibly matches TRBD1 or TRBD2 (5 bases each). This CDR3 is built from 14 residues. The V end was cut by 3 bases, the J end by 7 bases, with 13 bases between. Germline-derived CDR1 and CDR2 are SGHTA and FQGNSA. CDR3 nucleotides: TGTGCCAGCAGCTTCAGGGAACGAGGGAATGAGCAGTTCTTC. Its protein product is CASSFRERGNEQFF. The whole variable domain, remainder taken from reference TRBV7-2 and TRBJ2-1, is GAGVSQSPSNKVTEKGKDVELRCDPISGHTALYWYRQSLGQGLEFLIYFQGNSAPDKSGLPSDRFSAERTGGSVSTLTIQRTQQEDSAVYLCASSFRERGNEQFFGPGTRLTVL.